The present T cell receptor beta chain was sequenced within a study of blood T cell repertoires in COVID-19. The repertoire was sequenced with immunoSEQ multiplex PCR; TCRdb's copy has only in-frame clones and lacks some. The sample has approximately 75,000 clones; more than 70% are singletons. Trimming left V 0 bases short and J 6 bases short, with 11 bases between. Germline assignment: CDR1 MNHNS and CDR2 SASEGT. CDR3 length: 14 amino acids. Recruited during active infection, patients (from Seattle) were subsequently followed longitudinally. This chain uses TRBV6-1 with TRBJ1-2; D is perhaps TRBD1 (5 bases). This clonotype was obtained from a man between 50 and 59 years old with COVID-19, enrolled during active disease. Specimen: peripheral blood. The CDR3 sequence is CASSEAKGRDGYTF. The CDR3 nucleotides read TGTGCCAGCAGTGAAGCAAAGGGGAGGGATGGCTACACCTTC.